This T cell receptor (beta chain) is from a study of metastatic and nonmetastatic thyroid tumors. Trimming cost V 0 bases and J 6 bases, with 12 bases left between them. CDR1 SGHTS and CDR2 YDEGEE come from the germline V gene. The CDR3 loop spans 15 amino acids. Per the original data handling: The distant-metastasis classifier for papillary thyroid cancer was built from CDR3 differences across clinicopathological groups. TCRdb reanalyzed the PCR reads via MiXCR. TCRdb assigned the V and J calls; the authors' analysis was not used. The top ten hold 10% to 15% of the sample, which has 55,000 to 75,000 clones, roughly 18% seen once. All patients were untreated before thyroid surgery.

Source material: blood. The clonotype was recovered from a female donor with papillary thyroid cancer or a benign thyroid nodule (not recorded which). Some clones in this sample may be carry-over from other donors' samples. The chain couples TRBV5-8 to TRBJ2-2; D is uncertain. In DNA, the CDR3 is TGTGCCAGCAGCTTGGCCTTGGATGGGGCCGGGGAGCTGTTTTTT. It yields the protein CASSLALDGAGELFF.